This TCR beta chain was profiled in a study of T cells after posttransplantation cyclophosphamide. Profiling relied on immunoSEQ multiplex PCR, and the TCRdb table lists in-frame clones only, not all of them. This table holds tens of thousands of clones, almost 75% found once. This CDR3 is 13 amino acids long. Germline assignment: CDR1 SNHLY and CDR2 FYNNEI. The ends were cut back, 2 bases at V and 6 bases at J, with 10 bases in the middle. This TCR came from a woman aged 55-70 years in good health, CMV-negative, and a related stem cell transplant donor. The chain combines TRBV2 with TRBJ1-1, with a tentative D call TRBD1 (5 bases). The sequenced material came from memory CD4+ T cells sorted from PBMCs. CDR3 loop: CASSESGDSEAFF. The CDR3 coding sequence is TGTGCCAGCAGTGAATCGGGGGATTCTGAAGCTTTCTTT. Using reference TRBV2 and TRBJ1-1 for the parts outside the CDR3, the full variable domain is EPEVTQTPSHQVTQMGQEVILRCVPISNHLYFYWYRQILGQKVEFLVSFYNNEISEKSEIFDDQFSVERPDGSNFTLKIRSTKLEDSAMYFCASSESGDSEAFFGQGTRLTVV.